This passage covers 25 T cell receptor beta chains from one sample sequenced in a study of OX40 agonist ivuxolimab in advanced cancers. Data came from immunoSEQ multiplex PCR; TCRdb stores just in-frame clones and leaves some out. The sample consists of 72,000 or so clones, about nine tenths of them appearing once. Sequenced here: CD4+ or CD8+ T cells sorted from blood, sampled in a trial of the OX40 agonist ivuxolimab. These receptors all come from an adult with an advanced solid tumor such as melanoma, head and neck, liver or kidney cancer.

The chain combines TRBV6-5 with TRBJ2-1; D unclear. V dropped 7 bases and J dropped 5 bases, with 12 bases sitting between them. Germline V gene data show CDR1 as MNHEY and CDR2 as SVGAGI. The CDR3 consists of 13 residues. The CDR3 DNA reads as TGTGCCAGCAATAGGTTCGGAAACAATGAGCAGTTCTTC. Translated: CASNRFGNNEQFF.

J is TRBJ2-5 and V is TRBV6-1; D is ambiguous. The CDR3 length is 14 residues. Germline V CDR1 and CDR2: MNHNS, SASEGT. The V end was cut by 2 bases, the J end by 2 bases, with 9 bases between. The CDR3 bases are TGTGCCAGCAGTGAATGGCAGCATCAAGAGACCCAGTACTTC. Its translation: CASSEWQHQETQYF.

This clone was picked up a small number of times. The chain recombines TRBV6-1 with TRBJ1-4; TRBD1 matches at 9 bases. CDR3 length equals 13 residues. CDR1 is MNHNS and CDR2 is SASEGT in the germline V gene. The junction had 4 bases not matched to a gene; V was cut back by 6 bases and J by 8 bases. CDR3 nucleotide sequence: TGTGCCAGCAGAGGACAGGGGACAGAAAAACTGTTTTTT. This translates into CASRGQGTEKLFF.

This clone occurred once. The chain has TRBV5-1 and TRBJ2-1; 9 nucleotides agree with TRBD2. V was clipped by 5 bases and J by 7 bases; unmatched bases: 7. There are 14 residues in the CDR3. Germline V CDR1 and CDR2: SGHRS, YFSETQ. The CDR3 DNA reads TGCGCCAGCAGACCGGGACTAGCTAGAAATGAGCAGTTCTTC. Its protein product is CASRPGLARNEQFF. Full variable domain (rest looked up from reference TRBV5-1 and TRBJ2-1): KAGVTQTPRYLIKTRGQQVTLSCSPISGHRSVSWYQQTPGQGLQFLFEYFSETQRNKGNFPGRFSGRQFSNSRSEMNVSTLELGDSALYLCASRPGLARNEQFFGPGTRLTVL.

CDR3 bases: TGCGCCAGCAGTGCTAGCGGGAGTTTCTACGAGCAGTACTTC. It encodes CASSASGSFYEQYF. The chain couples TRBV10-2 to TRBJ2-7; TRBD2 aligns across 10 bases. The trim removed 4 bases at V and 3 bases at J, leaving 3 bases unmatched. Germline CDR1 is WSHSY and CDR2 is SAAADI. The CDR3 runs to 14 residues.

This clone was picked up one time. V is TRBV2 and J is TRBJ1-1; tentatively, D is TRBD1 (6 bases). The germline CDR1 and CDR2 sequences are SNHLY and FYNNEI. V shed 5 bases and J shed 0 bases, with 10 bases lying between them. The CDR3 covers 14 residues. Here the CDR3 DNA reads TGTGCCAGCAGTTTTAGGACAGTGAACACTGAAGCTTTCTTT. Its protein product is CASSFRTVNTEAFF. Complete variable domain (other parts from reference TRBV2 and TRBJ1-1): EPEVTQTPSHQVTQMGQEVILRCVPISNHLYFYWYRQILGQKVEFLVSFYNNEISEKSEIFDDQFSVERPDGSNFTLKIRSTKLEDSAMYFCASSFRTVNTEAFFGQGTRLTVV.

This clone was counted a single time. CDR3 loop: CASSNRGTEAFF. The CDR3 DNA follows: TGTGCCAGTAGTAACAGGGGCACTGAAGCTTTCTTT. The chain carries TRBV19 and TRBJ1-1; 7 bases map to TRBD1. With V trimmed by 4 bases and J by 4 bases, 0 bases remained unmatched. The CDR3 length is 12 residues. Germline V lookup: CDR1 LNHDA, CDR2 SQIVND (reference sequence).

This clone has only a few counts. The gene calls are TRBV4-1 and TRBJ1-5; D might be TRBD1 (6 bases). With 1 base removed from V and 7 bases from J, the gap between germline ends came to 17 bases. The CDR3 runs to 16 residues. CDR1 and CDR2 from the germline V gene are MGHRA and YSYEKL. CDR3 sequence (DNA): TGCGCCAGCAGCCAAGTTACAGGGACTGGTGGACAGCCCCAGCATTTT. Protein sequence: CASSQVTGTGGQPQHF.

This sequence joins TRBV19 and TRBJ1-2; possibly TRBD1 for D (6 bases). The CDR3 spans 15 residues. CDR1 is LNHDA, CDR2 SQIVND, per germline (reference sequence). Deletions cut 5 bases from V and 2 bases from J, with 15 bases between. The CDR3 region has the DNA TGTGCCAGTAGTGGTGCAACGGGGGGCAACTATGGCTACACCTTC. It yields the protein CASSGATGGNYGYTF.

The chain combines TRBV28 with TRBJ2-5; 7 bases match TRBD1. Germline V gene lookup returns CDR1 MDHEN and CDR2 SYDVKM. CDR3 length equals 14 residues. Trimming at V came to 2 bases and at J to 1 base, leaving 1 base not matched to a gene. In DNA form, the CDR3 reads TGTGCCAGCAGTTTAGGGGACAGCCAAGAGACCCAGTACTTC. This encodes CASSLGDSQETQYF.

This clone was seen a few times. The chain uses TRBV30 and TRBJ2-2, with unresolved D. Deletions cut 0 bases from V and 2 bases from J, with 4 bases between. The CDR3 has 13 amino acids. Per the germline V gene, CDR1 is GTSNPN and CDR2 is SVGIG (reference sequence). CDR3 nucleotide sequence: TGTGCCTGGAGTGTCCTAAACACCGGGGAGCTGTTTTTT. This translates into CAWSVLNTGELFF.

The DNA for the CDR3 is TGTGCCAGCAGGACAGGGGAGACCCAGTACTTC. It translates to CASRTGETQYF. The chain joins TRBV6-1 to TRBJ2-5; 7 bases are a match to TRBD1. The V segment lost 6 bases and the J segment 5 bases; nucleotides outside the gene matches: 0. Per germline, CDR1 MNHNS and CDR2 SASEGT. This CDR3 has 11 amino acids.

The chain combines TRBV2 with TRBJ1-2; a possible D gene is TRBD1 (5 bases). Trimming removed 7 bases from V and 11 bases from J, with 23 bases in between. From germline, CDR1 is SNHLY and CDR2 FYNNEI. The CDR3 spans 14 residues. As DNA, the CDR3 is TGTGCCAGCATAAGAACCCAGGGTTTGGCGGGATACACCTTC. This sequence encodes CASIRTQGLAGYTF.

The chain recombines TRBV5-4 with TRBJ2-7, with 10 bases lining up with TRBD1. The V segment lost 4 bases and the J segment 2 bases; nucleotides outside the gene matches: 6. In germline, CDR1 is SGHNT, CDR2 YYREEE (reference sequence). CDR3 size: 15 residues. This CDR3 reads CASSPDRGLTYEQYF. The CDR3 DNA reads as TGTGCCAGCAGCCCTGACAGGGGGCTAACCTACGAGCAGTACTTC.

This chain connects TRBV10-3 to TRBJ1-2, with D possibly being TRBD1 (5 bases). Germline assignment: CDR1 ENHRY and CDR2 SYGVKD. The V and J ends lost 6 bases and 6 bases respectively, with 14 bases between them. The CDR3 runs to 13 residues. The CDR3 here is CAISRDRSDGYTF. CDR3 coding DNA: TGTGCCATCAGCCGGGACCGATCTGATGGCTACACCTTC.

The genes are TRBV6-6 and TRBJ2-3; TRBD2 agrees at 8 bases. V lost 6 bases and J lost 15; bases outside the gene matches: 11. This CDR3 region has 12 residues. The germline gives CDR1 MNHNY, CDR2 SVGAGI (reference sequence). Here the CDR3 reads CASRTSAPGGYF. The DNA of the CDR3 is TGTGCCAGCAGGACTAGCGCCCCTGGGGGCTATTTT.

The chain is built from TRBV5-1 and TRBJ2-3, with TRBD1 matching over 11 bases. Germline loops: CDR1 SGHRS, CDR2 YFSETQ. Trimming removed 4 bases from V and 5 bases from J; junction bases left unmatched: 9. The CDR3 runs to 16 residues. CDR3 protein: CASSLGTGGLGDTQYF. The DNA of the CDR3 is TGCGCCAGCAGCCTAGGGACAGGGGGTTTAGGAGATACGCAGTATTTT. Filled out from reference TRBV5-1 and TRBJ2-3, the complete variable domain reads KAGVTQTPRYLIKTRGQQVTLSCSPISGHRSVSWYQQTPGQGLQFLFEYFSETQRNKGNFPGRFSGRQFSNSRSEMNVSTLELGDSALYLCASSLGTGGLGDTQYFGPGTRLTVL.

The CDR3 nucleotides are TGTGCCAGCAGCGTTGGGACTAGCGGGGGACCCTACGAGCAGTACTTC. It is translated as CASSVGTSGGPYEQYF. The rearrangement joins TRBV9 to TRBJ2-7; 14 bases line up with TRBD2. V dropped 2 bases and J dropped 2; count of bases not matched to a gene: 3. This CDR3 comprises 16 residues. Per the germline V gene, CDR1 is SGDLS and CDR2 is YYNGEE.

The chain is built from TRBV19 and TRBJ1-1; tentatively, D is TRBD1 (6 bases). V was trimmed by 6 bases and J by 5 bases, leaving 10 bases between them. Looked up from germline, CDR1 is LNHDA and CDR2 is SQIVND (reference sequence). CDR3 length equals 12 residues. CDR3 nucleotide sequence: TGTGCCAGTAGCCGGGGGCTAACTGAAGCTTTCTTT. The encoded protein is CASSRGLTEAFF.

The chain joins TRBV28 to TRBJ1-1; possibly TRBD1 for D (5 bases). In germline, CDR1 is MDHEN, CDR2 SYDVKM. The CDR3 runs to 15 residues. Trimming left V 6 bases short and J 10 bases short, with 24 bases between. CDR3 DNA: TGTGCCAGCAGCCTGGCGGGGACCTCAAAGGGGCGAGCTTTCTTT. It is translated as CASSLAGTSKGRAFF.

J is TRBJ2-7 and V is TRBV13, with D perhaps TRBD1 or TRBD2 (5 bases each). The CDR3 contains 14 residues. Germline assignment: CDR1 PRHDT and CDR2 FYEKMQ (reference sequence). The ends were cut back, 4 bases at V and 2 bases at J, with 12 bases in the middle. CDR3: CASSSRDRTYEQYF. The CDR3 coding sequence is TGTGCCAGCAGCTCCCGGGACCGCACCTACGAGCAGTACTTC.

The chain combines TRBV19 with TRBJ2-2; TRBD1 matches 8 bases. The CDR3 totals 15 residues. Germline V gene sequence: CDR1 LNHDA, CDR2 SQIVND (reference sequence). Losses at the gene ends were 4 bases for V and 1 base for J; bases not matched to a gene: 2. The CDR3 loop is CASSRQGMNTGELFF. In nucleotides, the CDR3 is TGTGCCAGTAGTAGACAGGGGATGAACACCGGGGAGCTGTTTTTT.

In this sample, this clone turned up once. V and J are TRBV15 and TRBJ2-1; TRBD2 is a possible D gene (5 bases). The CDR3 length is 13 residues. Germline-derived CDR1 and CDR2 are LNHNV and YYDKDF (reference sequence). V dropped 0 bases and J dropped 10 bases, with 10 bases sitting between them. This CDR3 is CATSRETGYEQFF. In nucleotides, the CDR3 is TGTGCCACCAGCAGAGAGACGGGATACGAGCAGTTCTTC. Drawing the rest from reference TRBV15 and TRBJ2-1, the complete variable domain is DAMVIQNPRYQVTQFGKPVTLSCSQTLNHNVMYWYQQKSSQAPKLLFHYYDKDFNNEADTPDNFQSRRPNTSFCFLDIRSPGLGDTAMYLCATSRETGYEQFFGPGTRLTVL.

The J gene is TRBJ2-3, the V gene TRBV28; 9 nucleotides match TRBD1. Trimming cost V 7 bases and J 6 bases; bases outside gene matches: 11. CDR1 is MDHEN and CDR2 is SYDVKM in the germline V gene. CDR3 length: 15 residues. The CDR3 DNA sequence: TGTGCCAGCACTATCCGGGACAGGGACTCCGATACGCAGTATTTT. This sequence encodes CASTIRDRDSDTQYF.

The DNA for the CDR3 is TGTGCCAGTAGTTCTAGTGAAAATGAGCAGTTCTTC. This sequence encodes CASSSSENEQFF. The chain uses TRBV19 and TRBJ2-1; D is unclear. The CDR3 runs to 12 residues. Deletions cut 5 bases from V and 7 bases from J, with 9 bases between. Germline-derived CDR1 and CDR2 are LNHDA and SQIVND (reference sequence).